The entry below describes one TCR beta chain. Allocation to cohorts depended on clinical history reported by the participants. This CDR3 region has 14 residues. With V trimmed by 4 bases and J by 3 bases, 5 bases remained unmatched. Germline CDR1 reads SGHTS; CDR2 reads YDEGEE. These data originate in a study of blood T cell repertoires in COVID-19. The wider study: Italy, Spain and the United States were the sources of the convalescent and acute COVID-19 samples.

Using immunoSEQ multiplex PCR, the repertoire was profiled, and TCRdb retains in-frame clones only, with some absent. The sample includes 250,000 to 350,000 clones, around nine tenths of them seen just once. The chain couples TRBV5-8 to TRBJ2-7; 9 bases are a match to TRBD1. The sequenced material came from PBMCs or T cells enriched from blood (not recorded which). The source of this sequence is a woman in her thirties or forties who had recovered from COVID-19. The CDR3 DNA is TGTGCCAGCAGCAAGGGACAGGGTGTCTACGAGCAGTACTTC. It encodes CASSKGQGVYEQYF.